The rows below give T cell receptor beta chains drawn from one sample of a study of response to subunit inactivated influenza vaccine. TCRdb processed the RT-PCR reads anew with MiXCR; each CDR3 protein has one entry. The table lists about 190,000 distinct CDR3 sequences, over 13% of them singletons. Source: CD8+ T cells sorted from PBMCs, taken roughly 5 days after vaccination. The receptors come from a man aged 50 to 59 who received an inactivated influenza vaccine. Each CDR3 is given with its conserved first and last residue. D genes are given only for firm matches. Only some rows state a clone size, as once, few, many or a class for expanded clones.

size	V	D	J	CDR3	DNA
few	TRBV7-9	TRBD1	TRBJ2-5	CASSKTGGLETQYF	TGTGCCAGCAGCAAGACAGGGGGGCTGGAGACCCAGTACTTC
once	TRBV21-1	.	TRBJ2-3	CASSKEVLRLAGVTLTDTQYF	TGTGCCAGCAGCAAAGAGGTCTTGAGACTAGCGGGGGTTACGCTCACAGATACGCAGTATTTT
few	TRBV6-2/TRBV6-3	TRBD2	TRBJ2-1	CASSLGRSGAYNEQFF	TGTGCCAGCAGCCTAGGTAGGAGCGGGGCCTACAATGAGCAGTTCTTC
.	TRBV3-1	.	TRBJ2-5	CASSEERVGRVLKLAQYF	TGTGCCAGCAGCGAAGAAAGAGTGGGAAGAGTGCTTAAGTTGGCCCAGTACTTC
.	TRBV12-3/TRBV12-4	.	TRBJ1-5	CASSLRAHQPQHF	TGTGCCAGCAGTTTGAGGGCTCATCAGCCCCAGCATTTT
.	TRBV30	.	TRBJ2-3	CAWSVSGLTDTQYF	TGTGCCTGGAGTGTATCGGGACTCACCGATACGCAGTATTTT
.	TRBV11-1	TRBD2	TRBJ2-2	CASSSQPGLAADYNTGELFF	TGTGCCAGCAGCTCCCAGCCGGGACTAGCGGCCGACTATAACACCGGGGAGCTGTTTTTT
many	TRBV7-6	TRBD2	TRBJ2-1	CASSLGLSGRYEQFF	TGTGCCAGCAGCTTAGGCCTTAGCGGGAGATATGAGCAGTTCTTC
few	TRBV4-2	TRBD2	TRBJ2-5	CASSAGLAGGVETQYF	TGTGCCAGCAGCGCTGGACTAGCGGGAGGGGTAGAGACCCAGTACTTC
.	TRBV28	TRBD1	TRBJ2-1	CASSSGQGIVNEQFF	TGTGCCAGCAGCTCCGGACAGGGAATTGTGAATGAGCAGTTCTTC
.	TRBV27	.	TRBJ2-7	CASSWYASGAYEQYF	TGTGCCAGCAGTTGGTACGCCTCGGGCGCCTACGAGCAGTACTTC
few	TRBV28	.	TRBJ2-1	CASSPPSMNEQFF	TGTGCCAGCAGTCCCCCGAGCATGAATGAGCAGTTCTTC
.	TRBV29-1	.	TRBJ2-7	CSAETASYEQYF	TGCAGCGCTGAGACTGCGTCCTACGAGCAGTACTTC
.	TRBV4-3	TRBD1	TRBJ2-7	CASSQGQGSGEQYF	TGCGCCAGCAGCCAGGGACAGGGGTCGGGCGAGCAGTACTTC
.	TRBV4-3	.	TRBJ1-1	CASSQDREGTEAFF	TGCGCCAGCAGCCAAGATAGGGAGGGGACTGAAGCTTTCTTT
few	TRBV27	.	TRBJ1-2	CASSLGSGPNYGYTF	TGTGCCAGCAGTTTAGGATCGGGGCCTAACTATGGCTACACCTTC
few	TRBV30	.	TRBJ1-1	CAWSLTGYEAFF	TGTGCCTGGAGTTTAACGGGGTATGAAGCTTTCTTT
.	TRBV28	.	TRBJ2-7	CASSLLGAPSYEQYF	TGTGCCAGCAGTTTATTAGGGGCCCCATCCTACGAGCAGTACTTC
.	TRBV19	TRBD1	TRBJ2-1	CASSISSQGAYSYNEQFF	TGTGCCAGTAGTATTTCCTCCCAGGGGGCTTATTCCTACAATGAGCAGTTCTTC
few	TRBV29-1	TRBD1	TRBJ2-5	CSAGTGVIGETQYF	TGCAGCGCTGGGACAGGGGTAATAGGAGAGACCCAGTACTTC
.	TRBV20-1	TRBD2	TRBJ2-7	CSAPSSGSSYEQYF	TGCAGTGCACCTTCTAGCGGGAGCTCCTACGAGCAGTACTTC
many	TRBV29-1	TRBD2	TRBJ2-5	CSARTSEEETQYF	TGCAGCGCAAGGACTAGCGAAGAAGAGACCCAGTACTTC
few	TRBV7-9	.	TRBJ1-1	CASSYTYTEAFF	TGTGCCAGCAGTTACACCTACACTGAAGCTTTCTTT
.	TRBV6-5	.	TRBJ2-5	CAIGLPETQYF	TGTGCCATCGGGTTGCCGGAGACCCAGTACTTC
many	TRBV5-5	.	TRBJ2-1	CASSLDSGDYNEQFF	TGTGCCAGCAGCTTGGATAGCGGTGATTACAATGAGCAGTTCTTC